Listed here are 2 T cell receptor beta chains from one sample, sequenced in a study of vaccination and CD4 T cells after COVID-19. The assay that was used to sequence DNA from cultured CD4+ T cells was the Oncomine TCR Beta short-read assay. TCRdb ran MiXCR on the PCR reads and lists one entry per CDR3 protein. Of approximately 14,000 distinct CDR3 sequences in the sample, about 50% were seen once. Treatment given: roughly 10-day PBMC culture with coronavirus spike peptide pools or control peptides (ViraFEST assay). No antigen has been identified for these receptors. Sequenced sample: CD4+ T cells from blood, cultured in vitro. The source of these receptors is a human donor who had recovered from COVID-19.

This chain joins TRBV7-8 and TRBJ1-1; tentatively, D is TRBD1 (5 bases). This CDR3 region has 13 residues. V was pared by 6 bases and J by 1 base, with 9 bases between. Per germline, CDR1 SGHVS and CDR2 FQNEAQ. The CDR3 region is CASRPGQNTEAFF. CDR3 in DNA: TGTGCCAGCAGGCCTGGACAGAACACTGAAGCTTTCTTT. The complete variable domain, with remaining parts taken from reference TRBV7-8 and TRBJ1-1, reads GAGVSQSPRYKVAKRGQDVALRCDPISGHVSLFWYQQALGQGPEFLTYFQNEAQLDKSGLPSDRFFAERPEGSVSTLKIQRTQQEDSAVYLCASRPGQNTEAFFGQGTRLTVV.

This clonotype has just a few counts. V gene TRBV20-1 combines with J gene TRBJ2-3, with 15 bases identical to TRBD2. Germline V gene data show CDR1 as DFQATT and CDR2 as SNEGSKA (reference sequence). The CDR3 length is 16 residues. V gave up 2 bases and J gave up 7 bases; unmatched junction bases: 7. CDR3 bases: TGCAGTGCTAGATCCGGGACTAGCGGGAGGCTCAATACGCAGTATTTT. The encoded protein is CSARSGTSGRLNTQYF.